The sequence of this T cell receptor (beta chain) was determined in a study of T-cell memory formation after mild COVID-19. Whole-study results and caveats: Mostly located in CM and EM were contracting CD4+ clones, with contracting CD8+ clones located in EMRA. Some clones that responded turned up in pre-infection memory, which suggests that cross-reactive memory joined in. A second wave expanding day 15 to 37 was CD4+-biased; contracting clones were balanced.

TCRdb reanalysed the 5' RACE reads using MiXCR and keeps one entry per CDR3 protein. Here the sample spans some 300,000 distinct CDR3 sequences, roughly 19% being singletons. Comments on this clonotype: Its target is unknown.

The receptor was isolated from a man aged 18 to 29 who had mild COVID-19 (a few samples of this study predate the infection). Cell type and time point are not known. Sequencing used PBMCs or a T cell subset sorted from them (not recorded which).

The CDR3 protein is CASSFPDRDTEAFF. The CDR3 DNA reads as TGTGCCAGCAGCTTCCCGGACCGGGACACTGAAGCTTTCTTT. The V call is TRBV7-9, the J call TRBJ1-1; D gene unclear. The CDR3 consists of 14 residues. Germline V gene data show CDR1 as SEHNR and CDR2 as FQNEAQ (reference sequence). The V end lost 3 bases, the J end lost 3 bases, and 11 bases lay between the germline ends.